These 9 T cell receptor beta chains came from one sample sequenced in a study of T cell responses to AZD1222 COVID-19 vaccine. Sequencing used immunoSEQ multiplex PCR; TCRdb keeps in-frame clones, though not all of them. The sample shows 140,000 to 150,000 clones, roughly 90% of them seen only once. Sample: peripheral blood, taken on day 0 of AZD1222 vaccination. The origin of the receptors is an adult in good health.

This clone showed up just once. The CDR3 loop reads CASSVGEGPNSPLHF. The CDR3 DNA follows: TGTGCCAGCAGCGTAGGTGAGGGGCCAAATTCACCCCTCCACTTT. The chain links TRBV9 to TRBJ1-6; a possible D gene is TRBD1 (5 bases). Trimming took 0 bases from V and 7 from J, leaving 11 bases between them. In germline, CDR1 is SGDLS, CDR2 YYNGEE. The CDR3 is 15 residues long.

This chain joins TRBV24-1 and TRBJ1-5; D possibly corresponds to TRBD1 (6 bases). Trimming took off 6 bases at V and 6 bases at J, with 14 bases between the two ends. Per germline, CDR1 KGHDR and CDR2 SFDVKD. The CDR3 covers 14 residues. CDR3 amino acids: CATSSGGAGQPQHF. In DNA form, the CDR3 reads TGTGCCACCAGTAGTGGGGGCGCGGGTCAGCCCCAGCATTTT.

J is TRBJ1-3 and V is TRBV6-1, with D possibly being TRBD1 (6 bases). Per the germline V gene, CDR1 is MNHNS and CDR2 is SASEGT. The CDR3 sequence is 16 residues long. Trimming shortened V by 4 bases and J by 0 bases, and 13 bases separated the two germline ends. The CDR3 DNA sequence: TGTGCCAGCAGTGGCAGACAGGAGAGCTCTGGAAACACCATATATTTT. The encoded protein is CASSGRQESSGNTIYF.

In this sample, this clone turned up once. J is TRBJ2-6 and V is TRBV5-1, with a weak D call TRBD1 (7 bases). The V end lost 4 bases, the J end lost 3 bases, and 14 bases lay between the germline ends. Germline-derived CDR1 and CDR2 are SGHRS and YFSETQ. The CDR3 length is 16 residues. The CDR3 DNA follows: TGCGCCAGCAGCGGGGGGACAGCTTATGGGGCCAACGTCCTGACTTTC. Translated: CASSGGTAYGANVLTF.

This rearrangement joins TRBV3-1 (or the pseudogene TRBV3-2) to TRBJ2-1; D not resolved. The CDR3 runs 13 residues. Trimming removed 2 bases from V and 9 bases from J, with 11 bases in between. Germline CDR1 and CDR2: LGHDT and YNNKEL (reference sequence). CDR3 sequence (DNA): TGTGCCAGCAGCCAACTTACTAACGGTGAGCAGTTCTTC. Residues: CASSQLTNGEQFF.

The J gene is TRBJ2-7, the V gene TRBV5-1; maybe TRBD1 (7 bases). This CDR3 contains 16 residues. From germline, CDR1 is SGHRS and CDR2 YFSETQ. V dropped 4 bases and J dropped 2 bases, with 19 bases sitting between them. Here the CDR3 DNA reads TGCGCCAGCAGCGCGGGGACAGACCTTATAACCTACGAGCAGTACTTC. This sequence encodes CASSAGTDLITYEQYF.

This chain connects TRBV6-5 to TRBJ1-5; D possibly corresponds to TRBD1 (5 bases). In germline, CDR1 is MNHEY, CDR2 SVGAGI. With 6 bases removed from V and 6 bases from J, the gap between germline ends came to 15 bases. The CDR3 covers 14 residues. The CDR3: CASRGVGDGQPQHF. CDR3 in DNA: TGTGCCAGCAGGGGCGTGGGGGACGGTCAGCCCCAGCATTTT.

The chain combines TRBV7-2 with TRBJ2-7, with D perhaps matching TRBD1 (5 bases). Germline assignment: CDR1 SGHTA and CDR2 FQGNSA. The CDR3 extends over 15 amino acids. Trimming left V 5 bases short and J 2 bases short, with 16 bases between. In DNA form, the CDR3 reads TGTGCCAGCAGCCTACAGGTCGACCTCACCTACGAGCAGTACTTC. Translation gives CASSLQVDLTYEQYF.

The chain joins TRBV27 to TRBJ2-6, with 7 bases that match TRBD1. Germline loops: CDR1 MNHEY, CDR2 SMNVEV (reference sequence). V was clipped by 7 bases and J by 2 bases; unmatched bases: 8. There are 16 residues in the CDR3. The CDR3 coding sequence is TGTGCCAGCACCCGGACAGGCAGCCCTGGGGCCAACGTCCTGACTTTC. It specifies CASTRTGSPGANVLTF.